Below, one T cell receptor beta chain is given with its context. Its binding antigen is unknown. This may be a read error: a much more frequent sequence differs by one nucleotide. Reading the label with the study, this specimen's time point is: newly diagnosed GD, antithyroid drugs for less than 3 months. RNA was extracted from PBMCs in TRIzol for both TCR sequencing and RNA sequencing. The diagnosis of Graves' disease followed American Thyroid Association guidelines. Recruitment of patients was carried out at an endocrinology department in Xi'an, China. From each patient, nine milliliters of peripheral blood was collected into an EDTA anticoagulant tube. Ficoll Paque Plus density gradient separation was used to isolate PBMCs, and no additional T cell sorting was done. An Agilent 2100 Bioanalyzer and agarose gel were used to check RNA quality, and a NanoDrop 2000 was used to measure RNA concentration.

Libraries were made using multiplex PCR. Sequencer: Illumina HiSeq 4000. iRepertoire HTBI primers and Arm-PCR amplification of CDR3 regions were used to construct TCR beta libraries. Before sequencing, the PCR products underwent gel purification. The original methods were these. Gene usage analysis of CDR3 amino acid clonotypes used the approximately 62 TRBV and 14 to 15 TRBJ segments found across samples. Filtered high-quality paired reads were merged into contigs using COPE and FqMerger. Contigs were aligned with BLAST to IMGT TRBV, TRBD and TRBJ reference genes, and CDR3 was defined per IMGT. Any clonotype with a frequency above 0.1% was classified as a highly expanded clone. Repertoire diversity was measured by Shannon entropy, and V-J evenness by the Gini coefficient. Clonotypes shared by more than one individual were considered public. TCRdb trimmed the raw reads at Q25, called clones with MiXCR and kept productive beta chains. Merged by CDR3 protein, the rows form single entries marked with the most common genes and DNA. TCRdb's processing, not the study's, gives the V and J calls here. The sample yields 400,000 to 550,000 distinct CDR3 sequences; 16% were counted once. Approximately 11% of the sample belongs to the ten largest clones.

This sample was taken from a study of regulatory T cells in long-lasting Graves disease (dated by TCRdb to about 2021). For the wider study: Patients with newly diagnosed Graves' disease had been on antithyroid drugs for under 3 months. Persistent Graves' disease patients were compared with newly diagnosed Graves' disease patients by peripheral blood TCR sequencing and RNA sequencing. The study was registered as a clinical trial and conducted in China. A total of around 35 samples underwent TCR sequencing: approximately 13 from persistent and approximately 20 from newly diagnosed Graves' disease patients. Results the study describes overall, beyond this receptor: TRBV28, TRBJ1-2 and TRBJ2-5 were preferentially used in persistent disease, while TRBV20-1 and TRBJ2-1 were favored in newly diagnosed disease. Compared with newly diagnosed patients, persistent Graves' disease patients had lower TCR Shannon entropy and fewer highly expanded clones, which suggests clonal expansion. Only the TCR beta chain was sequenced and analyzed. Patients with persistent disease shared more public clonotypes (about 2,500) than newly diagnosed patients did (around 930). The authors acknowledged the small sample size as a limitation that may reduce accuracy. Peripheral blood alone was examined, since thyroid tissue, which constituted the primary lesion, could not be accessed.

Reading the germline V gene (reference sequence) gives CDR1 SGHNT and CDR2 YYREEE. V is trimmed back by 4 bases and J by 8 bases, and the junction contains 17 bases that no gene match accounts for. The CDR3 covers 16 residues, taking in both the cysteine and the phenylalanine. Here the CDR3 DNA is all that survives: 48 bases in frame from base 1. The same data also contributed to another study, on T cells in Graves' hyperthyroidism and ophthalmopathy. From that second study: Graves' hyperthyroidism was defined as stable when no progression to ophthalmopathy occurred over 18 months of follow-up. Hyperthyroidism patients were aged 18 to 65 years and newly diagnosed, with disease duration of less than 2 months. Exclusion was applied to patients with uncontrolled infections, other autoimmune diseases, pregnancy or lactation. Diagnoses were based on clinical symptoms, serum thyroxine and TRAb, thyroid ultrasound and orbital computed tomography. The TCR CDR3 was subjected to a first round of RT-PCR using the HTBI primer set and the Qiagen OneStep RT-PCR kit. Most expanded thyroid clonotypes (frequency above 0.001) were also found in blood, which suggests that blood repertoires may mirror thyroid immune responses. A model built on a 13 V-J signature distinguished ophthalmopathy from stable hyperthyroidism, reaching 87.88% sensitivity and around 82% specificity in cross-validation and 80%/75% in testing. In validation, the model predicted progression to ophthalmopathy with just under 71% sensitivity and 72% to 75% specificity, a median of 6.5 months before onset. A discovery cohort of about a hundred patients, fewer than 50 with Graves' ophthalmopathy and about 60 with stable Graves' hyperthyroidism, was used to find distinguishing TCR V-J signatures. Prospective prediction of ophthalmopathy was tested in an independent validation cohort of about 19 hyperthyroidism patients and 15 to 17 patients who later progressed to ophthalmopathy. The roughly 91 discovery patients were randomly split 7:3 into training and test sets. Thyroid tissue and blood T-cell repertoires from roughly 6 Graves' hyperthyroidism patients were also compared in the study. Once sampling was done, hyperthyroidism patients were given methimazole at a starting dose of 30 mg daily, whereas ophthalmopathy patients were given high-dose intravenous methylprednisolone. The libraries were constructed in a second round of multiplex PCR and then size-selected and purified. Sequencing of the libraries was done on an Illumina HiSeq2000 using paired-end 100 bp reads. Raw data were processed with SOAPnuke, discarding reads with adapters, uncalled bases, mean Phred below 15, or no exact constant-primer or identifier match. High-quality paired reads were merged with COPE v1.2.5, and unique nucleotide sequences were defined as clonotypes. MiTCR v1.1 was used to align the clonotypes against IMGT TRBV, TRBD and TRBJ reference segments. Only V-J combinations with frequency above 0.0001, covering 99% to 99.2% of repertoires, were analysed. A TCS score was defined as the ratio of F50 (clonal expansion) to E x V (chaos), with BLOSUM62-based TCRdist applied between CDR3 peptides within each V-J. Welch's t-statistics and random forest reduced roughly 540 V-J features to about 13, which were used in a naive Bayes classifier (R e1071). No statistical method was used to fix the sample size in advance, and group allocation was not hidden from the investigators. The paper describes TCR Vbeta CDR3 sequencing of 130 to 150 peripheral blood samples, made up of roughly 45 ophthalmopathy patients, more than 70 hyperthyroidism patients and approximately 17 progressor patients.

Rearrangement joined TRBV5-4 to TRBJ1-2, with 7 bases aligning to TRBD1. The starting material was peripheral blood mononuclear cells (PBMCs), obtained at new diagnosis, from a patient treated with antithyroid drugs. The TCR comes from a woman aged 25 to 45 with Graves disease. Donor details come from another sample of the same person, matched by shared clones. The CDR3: CASSPTQGKGAGGYTF. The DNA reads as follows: TGTGCCAGCAGCCCGACTCAGGGAAAGGGGGCGGGCGGCTACACCTTC. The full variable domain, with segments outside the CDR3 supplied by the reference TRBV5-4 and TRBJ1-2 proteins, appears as ETGVTQSPTHLIKTRGQQVTLRCSSQSGHNTVSWYQQALGQGPQFIFQYYREEENGRGNFPPRFSGLQFPNYSSELNVNALELDDSALYLCASSPTQGKGAGGYTFGSGTRLTVV.